This entry concerns a single T cell receptor (beta chain). Antigen: not known. The data are from a study of shared clonotypes between healthy human individuals. Findings and limits, study-wide: Estimated richness values were generally larger in naive subsets than in memory subsets.

Assay used: immunoSEQ multiplex PCR; TCRdb lists only in-frame clones, some missing. Among about 2 million clones listed, 95% were seen once. The germline CDR1 and CDR2 sequences are MNHEY and SVGAGI. V lost 5 bases and J lost 1; bases outside the gene matches: 7. The CDR3 is 15 residues long. The gene calls are TRBV6-5 and TRBJ2-7; TRBD1 matches 8 bases. The sequence came from a man younger than 35 in good health. Material: naive CD4+ T cells sorted from blood. Subset indicated: CD45RA+ positively selected. The CDR3, as DNA: TGTGCCAGCAGTAAGTACAGGGGGACATCCTACGAGCAGTACTTC. Translated: CASSKYRGTSYEQYF.